Listed below are T cell receptor beta chains from one sample, sequenced in a study of T cells in Graves' hyperthyroidism and ophthalmopathy. Via MiXCR, TCRdb re-called the multiplex PCR reads, giving one row per CDR3 protein. This table has about 200,000 distinct CDR3 sequences, less than 20% appearing once. Sequenced material: blood. The receptors were gathered from a woman aged 50 to 60 with Graves' hyperthyroidism. Both conserved end residues are part of each CDR3. The order of the fields is clone size, D gene, V gene, J gene, CDR3 DNA, CDR3 protein. D genes are given only for firm matches. The listing skips clone size in some rows; elsewhere it reads once, few, many or a size class.

abundance: few
d_gene: TRBD2
v_gene: TRBV20-1
j_gene: TRBJ2-7
CDR3nt: TGCAGTGCTTCTTATAGCGGGAGGGCCCGGTACGAGCAGTACTTC
CDR3aa: CSASYSGRARYEQYF

abundance: many
d_gene: .
v_gene: TRBV5-1
j_gene: TRBJ1-2
CDR3nt: TGCGCCAGCAGCTTGTTTCTCGACAGCCTGAGGGCTAACTATGGCTACACCTTC
CDR3aa: CASSLFLDSLRANYGYTF

abundance: .
d_gene: TRBD1
v_gene: TRBV5-1
j_gene: TRBJ1-2
CDR3nt: TGCGCCAGCAGTTACGGACAGGACCCGACCTATGGCTACACCTTC
CDR3aa: CASSYGQDPTYGYTF

abundance: many
d_gene: TRBD1
v_gene: TRBV11-2
j_gene: TRBJ2-7
CDR3nt: TGTGCCAGCACCGAGCGTGGGGACAGGGGGCTCGAGCAGTACTTC
CDR3aa: CASTERGDRGLEQYF

abundance: many
d_gene: .
v_gene: TRBV2
j_gene: TRBJ1-1
CDR3nt: TGTGCCAGACAGGGCTTGAACACTGAAGCTTTCTTT
CDR3aa: CARQGLNTEAFF

abundance: .
d_gene: .
v_gene: TRBV6-5
j_gene: TRBJ2-2
CDR3nt: TGTGCCAGCAGTTACTCGATGGCAGCGTTCACATCGAACACCGGGGAGCTGTTTTTT
CDR3aa: CASSYSMAAFTSNTGELFF

abundance: many
d_gene: .
v_gene: TRBV2
j_gene: TRBJ1-1
CDR3nt: TGTGCCAGCAGTCCCGGACACTTGAACACTGAAGCTTTCTTT
CDR3aa: CASSPGHLNTEAFF

abundance: many
d_gene: .
v_gene: TRBV20-1
j_gene: TRBJ1-2
CDR3nt: TGCAGTGCTAGCACAAGCCTAGAGTATGGCTACACCTTC
CDR3aa: CSASTSLEYGYTF

abundance: many
d_gene: TRBD1
v_gene: TRBV5-1
j_gene: TRBJ2-7
CDR3nt: TGCGCCAGCAGCACTGGGGACAGGGATTCGTACGAGCAGTACTTC
CDR3aa: CASSTGDRDSYEQYF

abundance: many
d_gene: .
v_gene: TRBV20-1
j_gene: TRBJ2-7
CDR3nt: TGCAGTGCTAGCTCTAACTACGAGCAGTACTTC
CDR3aa: CSASSNYEQYF

abundance: .
d_gene: .
v_gene: TRBV5-1
j_gene: TRBJ1-5
CDR3nt: TGCGCCAGCAGCTTGCTTCCGCCCCAGCATTTT
CDR3aa: CASSLLPPQHF

abundance: few
d_gene: .
v_gene: TRBV6-1
j_gene: TRBJ1-1
CDR3nt: TGTGCCAGCAACAGAAACAGGGAACGGAACACTGAAGCTTTCTTT
CDR3aa: CASNRNRERNTEAFF

abundance: many
d_gene: .
v_gene: TRBV11-1
j_gene: TRBJ2-2
CDR3nt: TGTGCCAGCAGCTTAGTGAGGAATACCGGGGAGCTGTTTTTT
CDR3aa: CASSLVRNTGELFF

abundance: .
d_gene: TRBD1
v_gene: TRBV6-2/TRBV6-3
j_gene: TRBJ1-4
CDR3nt: TGTGCCAGCAGTCCGTCCCAGGGACAGCCGGAAAAACTGTTTTTT
CDR3aa: CASSPSQGQPEKLFF

abundance: many
d_gene: .
v_gene: TRBV2
j_gene: TRBJ1-1
CDR3nt: TGTGCCAGCAGAGTTGACAGGCGGGGCCCTGAAGCTTTCTTT
CDR3aa: CASRVDRRGPEAFF

abundance: few
d_gene: .
v_gene: TRBV6-2/TRBV6-3
j_gene: TRBJ2-2
CDR3nt: TGTGCCAGCACCCCTGGACTCTCCGGGGAGCTGTTTTTT
CDR3aa: CASTPGLSGELFF

abundance: .
d_gene: .
v_gene: TRBV4-1
j_gene: TRBJ1-1
CDR3nt: TGCGCCAGCAGCCAAGACCGGAGGGCGAACACTGAAGCTTTCTTT
CDR3aa: CASSQDRRANTEAFF

abundance: .
d_gene: .
v_gene: TRBV10-3
j_gene: TRBJ2-4
CDR3nt: TGTGCCATCAGTGGCGACAGGTCAATAGCCAAAAACATTCAGTACTTC
CDR3aa: CAISGDRSIAKNIQYF

abundance: once
d_gene: TRBD1
v_gene: TRBV7-9
j_gene: TRBJ2-5
CDR3nt: TGTGCCAGCAGCTTAGAGTTAACCGACAGGGGCCGCGAGACCCAGTACTTC
CDR3aa: CASSLELTDRGRETQYF

abundance: .
d_gene: TRBD1
v_gene: TRBV7-8
j_gene: TRBJ1-5
CDR3nt: TGTGCCAGCGTACTTGGGCAGGGGGTTATGAGTCAGCCCCAGCATTTT
CDR3aa: CASVLGQGVMSQPQHF

abundance: .
d_gene: .
v_gene: TRBV9
j_gene: TRBJ2-5
CDR3nt: TGTGCCAGCAGCCCACGACAGTTCGACGCGGAGACCCAGTACTTC
CDR3aa: CASSPRQFDAETQYF

abundance: few
d_gene: .
v_gene: TRBV28
j_gene: TRBJ1-5
CDR3nt: TGTGCCAGCAGACTGTCACAGGGTCTGGGTCTTGGTCAGCCCCAGCATTTT
CDR3aa: CASRLSQGLGLGQPQHF

abundance: few
d_gene: .
v_gene: TRBV20-1
j_gene: TRBJ1-1
CDR3nt: TGCAGTGCTAGAGCTGGCGGGAACACTGAAGCTTTCTTT
CDR3aa: CSARAGGNTEAFF

abundance: many
d_gene: TRBD1
v_gene: TRBV29-1
j_gene: TRBJ2-5
CDR3nt: TGCAGCGTTGTAGGGACAGGGGAGACCCAGTACTTC
CDR3aa: CSVVGTGETQYF

abundance: .
d_gene: TRBD2
v_gene: TRBV28
j_gene: TRBJ2-1
CDR3nt: TGTGCCAGCATGGTGGCGGGGGTGTACAATGAGCAGTTCTTC
CDR3aa: CASMVAGVYNEQFF

abundance: many
d_gene: .
v_gene: TRBV3-1
j_gene: TRBJ1-1
CDR3nt: TGTGCCAGCAGCCAAGAACCAGCGGCGGGCACTGAAGCTTTCTTT
CDR3aa: CASSQEPAAGTEAFF

abundance: .
d_gene: TRBD2
v_gene: TRBV20-1
j_gene: TRBJ2-1
CDR3nt: TGCAGTGCTAGAGATAAGGGGAGCGGGGGTGGGGGTGAGCAGTTCTTC
CDR3aa: CSARDKGSGGGGEQFF

abundance: many
d_gene: TRBD1
v_gene: TRBV12-3/TRBV12-4
j_gene: TRBJ1-2
CDR3nt: TGTGCCAGCAGCCGCGGGACAGGGGGTGCAGGCGGCTACACCTTC
CDR3aa: CASSRGTGGAGGYTF

abundance: many
d_gene: .
v_gene: TRBV14
j_gene: TRBJ2-5
CDR3nt: TGTGCCAGCAGCCAAGATCGGTGGTCAGGGGAGACCCAGTACTTC
CDR3aa: CASSQDRWSGETQYF

abundance: .
d_gene: TRBD1
v_gene: TRBV4-1
j_gene: TRBJ2-1
CDR3nt: TGCGCCAGCAGCCGACCGGGACAGAAAAATGAGCAGTTCTTC
CDR3aa: CASSRPGQKNEQFF

abundance: few
d_gene: .
v_gene: TRBV7-9
j_gene: TRBJ1-2
CDR3nt: TGTGCCAGCAGCTTAGTACAGGTCGATGGCTACACCTTC
CDR3aa: CASSLVQVDGYTF

abundance: many
d_gene: TRBD2
v_gene: TRBV4-2
j_gene: TRBJ2-7
CDR3nt: TGTGCCAGCAGCCAAGATGCGAGCGGGAGTAACTACGAGCAGTACTTC
CDR3aa: CASSQDASGSNYEQYF

abundance: many
d_gene: .
v_gene: TRBV7-9
j_gene: TRBJ1-1
CDR3nt: TGTGCCAGCAGCTCACAGGGTCTCTACACTGAAGCTTTCTTT
CDR3aa: CASSSQGLYTEAFF

abundance: .
d_gene: .
v_gene: TRBV28
j_gene: TRBJ1-5
CDR3nt: TGTGCCTCCCGGTGGGGGGTCGGGAGCAATCAGCCCCAGCATTTT
CDR3aa: CASRWGVGSNQPQHF

abundance: .
d_gene: .
v_gene: TRBV12-3/TRBV12-4
j_gene: TRBJ1-1
CDR3nt: TGTGCCAGCAGTTTAGCGCGAGAGCCCTTGATGCGATATACTGAAGCTTTCTTT
CDR3aa: CASSLAREPLMRYTEAFF

abundance: .
d_gene: .
v_gene: TRBV20-1
j_gene: TRBJ2-1
CDR3nt: TGCAGTGCTCCTCGTTCCTTGTTTTCCTACAATGAGCAGTTCTTC
CDR3aa: CSAPRSLFSYNEQFF

abundance: many
d_gene: .
v_gene: TRBV13
j_gene: TRBJ2-7
CDR3nt: TGTGCCAGCAGCGTGGCAGGTGTGGGAGGTACCTACGAGCAGTACTTC
CDR3aa: CASSVAGVGGTYEQYF

abundance: many
d_gene: .
v_gene: TRBV2
j_gene: TRBJ2-3
CDR3nt: TGTGCCAGCAGTGTATTGTCGGTGGCAGATACGCAGTATTTT
CDR3aa: CASSVLSVADTQYF

abundance: many
d_gene: .
v_gene: TRBV5-4
j_gene: TRBJ1-1
CDR3nt: TGTGCCAGCAGCTTGGCCGACAGGAAGGCTGAAGCTTTCTTT
CDR3aa: CASSLADRKAEAFF

abundance: .
d_gene: TRBD1
v_gene: TRBV7-9
j_gene: TRBJ2-5
CDR3nt: TGTGCCAGCAGCTGGGACAGGGGGAGTCGAGAGACCCAGTACTTC
CDR3aa: CASSWDRGSRETQYF

abundance: .
d_gene: .
v_gene: TRBV13
j_gene: TRBJ1-1
CDR3nt: TGCGCCAGCAGCTTGGAGTCAGCCGGCGCGAACACTGAAGCTTTCTTT
CDR3aa: CASSLESAGANTEAFF

abundance: .
d_gene: .
v_gene: TRBV19
j_gene: TRBJ1-5
CDR3nt: TGTGCCAGTAGTATAGGAGGTAGGGCAGGGAATCAGCCCCAGCATTTT
CDR3aa: CASSIGGRAGNQPQHF